This TCR beta chain was documented in a study of control samples from healthy donors and cancer patients. CDR1 and CDR2 (germline): SGHRS, YFSETQ. The CDR3 sequence is 13 residues long. The ends were cut back, 0 bases at V and 7 bases at J, with 8 bases in the middle. Sequencing was performed with immunoSEQ multiplex PCR; in TCRdb, only in-frame clones are kept and a portion is missing. The table lists 45,000 or so clones, approximately 90% of them singletons. The origin of this receptor is a woman between 40 and 55 years old with head and neck cancer. This chain links TRBV5-1 with TRBJ1-5; D gene ambiguous. Sequencing used PBMCs. The CDR3 sequence: CASSLALGQPQHF. CDR3 DNA sequence: TGCGCCAGCAGCTTGGCTTTGGGGCAGCCCCAGCATTTT.